The 9 T cell receptor beta chains below all came from one sample that was sequenced in a study of blood T cell repertoires in COVID-19. This table comes from immunoSEQ multiplex PCR, and its TCRdb copy is limited to in-frame clones, with some not included. The sample consists of about 380,000 clones, about 89% of them appearing once. The sequenced sample consisted of PBMCs or T cells enriched from blood (not recorded which). The source is a man under 40 who had recovered from COVID-19.

A single count supports this clone. The chain is built from TRBV29-1 and TRBJ1-4, with TRBD1 matching 7 bases. Trimming at V came to 7 bases and at J to 4 bases, leaving 6 bases not matched to a gene. CDR3 length equals 13 residues. Germline-derived CDR1 and CDR2 are SQVTM and ANQGSEA. DNA for the CDR3: TGCAGCGCTAACAGGGGCCTTAATGAAAAACTGTTTTTT. This codes for CSANRGLNEKLFF.

The CDR3 DNA reads as TGTGCCAGCTCCACAGGAAAAGAGACCCAGTACTTC. Protein product: CASSTGKETQYF. The V call is TRBV6-5, the J call TRBJ2-5; the D gene is possibly TRBD1 (5 bases). V lost 8 bases to trimming and J lost 3 bases, with 10 bases between them. This CDR3 is 12 amino acids long. Germline-derived CDR1 and CDR2 are MNHEY and SVGAGI.

This chain joins TRBV9 and TRBJ2-7; 10 nucleotides agree with TRBD1. After removal of 0 bases from V and 5 bases from J, the junction contained 2 bases not matched to a gene. CDR3 length equals 14 residues. Germline V gene data show CDR1 as SGDLS and CDR2 as YYNGEE. This CDR3 reads CASSVGDRGNEQYF. In DNA form, the CDR3 reads TGTGCCAGCAGCGTAGGGGACAGGGGTAACGAGCAGTACTTC.

The V gene is TRBV12-3 or TRBV12-4, the J gene TRBJ2-1; D remains unclear. The CDR3 runs to 11 residues. With 6 bases removed from V and 7 bases from J, the gap between germline ends came to 7 bases. The CDR3 DNA reads TGTGCCAGCAGCGATACTAATGAGCAGTTCTTC. Encoded protein: CASSDTNEQFF.

The genes are TRBV7-2 and TRBJ2-4, with TRBD2 matching over 10 bases. The CDR3 spans 16 residues. The germline V gene encodes CDR1 SGHTA and CDR2 FQGNSA. V gave up 1 base and J gave up 9 bases; unmatched junction bases: 9. The CDR3: CASSLVSLAGDGIQYF. For the CDR3, the DNA is TGTGCCAGCAGCTTAGTATCCCTAGCGGGGGATGGCATTCAGTACTTC. The full variable domain, its missing parts supplied by reference TRBV7-2 and TRBJ2-4, is GAGVSQSPSNKVTEKGKDVELRCDPISGHTALYWYRQSLGQGLEFLIYFQGNSAPDKSGLPSDRFSAERTGGSVSTLTIQRTQQEDSAVYLCASSLVSLAGDGIQYFGAGTRLSVL.

The table lists this clone with a count of one. This chain links TRBV11-2 with TRBJ1-6; D perhaps matches TRBD1 (6 bases). V was clipped by 9 bases and J by 7 bases, with 22 bases between them. Germline assignment: CDR1 SGHAT and CDR2 FQNNGV. The CDR3 has 16 residues. The CDR3: CASTLSGGVGNSPLHF. As DNA, the CDR3 is TGTGCCAGTACCCTGAGTGGGGGCGTCGGAAATTCACCCCTCCACTTT.

The rearrangement joins TRBV6-5 to TRBJ1-6; a possible D gene is TRBD1 (5 bases). Germline CDR1 and CDR2: MNHEY and SVGAGI. This CDR3 spans 15 amino acids. Trimming removed 5 bases at V and 9 bases at J, with 17 bases between. For the CDR3, the DNA is TGTGCCAGCAGTACGACCGGGGGAGGTACTTCACCCCTCCACTTT. This gives the protein CASSTTGGGTSPLHF.

The genes are TRBV7-2 and TRBJ2-7, with D possibly matching TRBD2 (6 bases). V lost 2 bases and J lost 2, with 13 bases in between. The CDR3 has 15 amino acids. Germline V lookup: CDR1 SGHTA, CDR2 FQGNSA. The CDR3 coding sequence is TGTGCCAGCAGCTTATTTCGGGACTCCACCTACGAGCAGTACTTC. It is translated as CASSLFRDSTYEQYF.

This sequence joins TRBV27 and TRBJ2-7; possibly TRBD1 for D (6 bases). V lost 5 bases to trimming and J lost 7 bases, with 18 bases between them. The CDR3 runs 14 residues. Germline V gene lookup returns CDR1 MNHEY and CDR2 SMNVEV (reference sequence). For the CDR3, the DNA is TGTGCCAGCAGTGCTCCTGGTGGCCAGGGGGAGCAGTACTTC. This gives the protein CASSAPGGQGEQYF.